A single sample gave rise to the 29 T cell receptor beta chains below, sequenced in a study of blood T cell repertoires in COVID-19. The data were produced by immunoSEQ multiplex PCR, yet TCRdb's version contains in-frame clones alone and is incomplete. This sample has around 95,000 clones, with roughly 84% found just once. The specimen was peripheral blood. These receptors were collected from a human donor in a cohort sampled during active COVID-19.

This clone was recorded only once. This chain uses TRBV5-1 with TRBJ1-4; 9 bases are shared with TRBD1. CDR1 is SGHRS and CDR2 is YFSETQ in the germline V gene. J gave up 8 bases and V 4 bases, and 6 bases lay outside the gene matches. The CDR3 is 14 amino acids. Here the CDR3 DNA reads TGCGCCAGCAGCAAGGGACAGGGTAACGAAAAACTGTTTTTT. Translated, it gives CASSKGQGNEKLFF.

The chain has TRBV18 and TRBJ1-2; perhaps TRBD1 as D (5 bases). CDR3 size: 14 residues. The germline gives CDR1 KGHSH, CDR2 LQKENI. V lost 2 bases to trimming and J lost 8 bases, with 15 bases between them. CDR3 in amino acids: CASSPAPQGGGYTF. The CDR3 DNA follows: TGTGCCAGCTCACCAGCCCCCCAGGGCGGCGGCTACACCTTC.

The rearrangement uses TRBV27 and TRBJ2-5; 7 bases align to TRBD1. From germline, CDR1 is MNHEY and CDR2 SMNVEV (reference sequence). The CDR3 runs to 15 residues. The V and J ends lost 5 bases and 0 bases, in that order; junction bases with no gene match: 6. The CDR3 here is CASSPRGQYQETQYF. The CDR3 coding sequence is TGTGCCAGCAGTCCCCGGGGACAGTACCAAGAGACCCAGTACTTC.

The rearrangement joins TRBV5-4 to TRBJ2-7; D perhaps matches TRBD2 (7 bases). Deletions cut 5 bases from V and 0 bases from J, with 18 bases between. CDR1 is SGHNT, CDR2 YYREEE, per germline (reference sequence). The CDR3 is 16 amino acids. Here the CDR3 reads CASRGGGAESSYEQYF. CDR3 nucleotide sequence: TGTGCCAGCAGGGGTGGGGGGGCTGAGAGCTCCTACGAGCAGTACTTC.

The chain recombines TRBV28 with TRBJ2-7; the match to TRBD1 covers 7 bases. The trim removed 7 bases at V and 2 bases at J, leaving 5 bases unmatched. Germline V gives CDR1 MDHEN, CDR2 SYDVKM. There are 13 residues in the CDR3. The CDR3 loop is CASTGQAPYEQYF. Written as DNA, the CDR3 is TGTGCCAGCACCGGACAGGCGCCCTACGAGCAGTACTTC.

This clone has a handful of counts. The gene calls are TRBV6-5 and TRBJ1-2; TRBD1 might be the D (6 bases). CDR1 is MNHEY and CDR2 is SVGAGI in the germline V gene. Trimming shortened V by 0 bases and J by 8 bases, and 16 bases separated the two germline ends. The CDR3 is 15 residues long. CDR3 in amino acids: CASSYSFGGAGGYTF. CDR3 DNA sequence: TGTGCCAGCAGTTACTCGTTTGGGGGCGCGGGCGGCTACACCTTC.

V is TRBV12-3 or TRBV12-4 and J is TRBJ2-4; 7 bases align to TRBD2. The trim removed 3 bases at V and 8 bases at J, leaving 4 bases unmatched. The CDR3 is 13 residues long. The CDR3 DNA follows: TGTGCCAGCAGTTTCGCGGGGGAATACATTCAGTACTTC. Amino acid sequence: CASSFAGEYIQYF.

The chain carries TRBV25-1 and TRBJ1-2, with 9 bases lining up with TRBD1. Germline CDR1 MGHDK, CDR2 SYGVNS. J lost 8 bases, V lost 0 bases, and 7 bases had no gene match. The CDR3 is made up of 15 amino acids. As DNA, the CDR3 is TGTGCCAGCAGTGAATATAGGGGGACAGGGCTGGGCTACACCTTC. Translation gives CASSEYRGTGLGYTF.

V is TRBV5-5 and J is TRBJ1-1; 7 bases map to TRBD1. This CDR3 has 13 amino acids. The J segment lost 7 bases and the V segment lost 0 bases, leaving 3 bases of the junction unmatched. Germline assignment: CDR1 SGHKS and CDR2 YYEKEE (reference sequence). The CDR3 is CASSLEGQHEAFF. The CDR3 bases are TGTGCCAGCAGCTTGGAGGGACAGCATGAAGCTTTCTTT.

This CDR3 reads CASSLEGGGYPNEQFF. The CDR3 bases are TGCGCCAGCAGCTTGGAGGGGGGAGGGTACCCCAATGAGCAGTTCTTC. The chain employs TRBV5-1 and TRBJ2-1, with D perhaps TRBD2 (7 bases). Germline V CDR1 and CDR2: SGHRS, YFSETQ. The CDR3 is 16 residues long. Trimming pared 0 bases from V and 6 bases from J, leaving 16 bases between.

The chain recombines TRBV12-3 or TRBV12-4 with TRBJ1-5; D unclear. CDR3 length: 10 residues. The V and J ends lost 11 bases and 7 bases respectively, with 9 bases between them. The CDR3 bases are TGTGCCCGCGGGGAACAGCCCCAGCATTTT. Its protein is CARGEQPQHF.

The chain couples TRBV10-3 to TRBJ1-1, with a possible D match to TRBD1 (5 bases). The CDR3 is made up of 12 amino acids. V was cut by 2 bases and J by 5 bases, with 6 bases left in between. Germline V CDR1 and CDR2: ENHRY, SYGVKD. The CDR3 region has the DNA TGTGCCATCAGTGAGACAGGTACTGAAGCTTTCTTT. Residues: CAISETGTEAFF.

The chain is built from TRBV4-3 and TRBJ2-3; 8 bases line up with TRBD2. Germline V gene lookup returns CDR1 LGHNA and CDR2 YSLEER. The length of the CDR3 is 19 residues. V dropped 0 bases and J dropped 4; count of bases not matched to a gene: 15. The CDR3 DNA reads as TGCGCCAGCAGCCAAGATCAGAATAGCGGGACCCATCGTCCAGATACGCAGTATTTT. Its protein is CASSQDQNSGTHRPDTQYF.

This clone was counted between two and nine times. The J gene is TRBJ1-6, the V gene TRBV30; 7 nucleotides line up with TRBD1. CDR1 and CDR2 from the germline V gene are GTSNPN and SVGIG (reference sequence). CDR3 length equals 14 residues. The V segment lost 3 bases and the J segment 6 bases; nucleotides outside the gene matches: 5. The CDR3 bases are TGTGCCTGGAGGCCCGACAGGGTTAATTCACCCCTCCACTTT. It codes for CAWRPDRVNSPLHF.

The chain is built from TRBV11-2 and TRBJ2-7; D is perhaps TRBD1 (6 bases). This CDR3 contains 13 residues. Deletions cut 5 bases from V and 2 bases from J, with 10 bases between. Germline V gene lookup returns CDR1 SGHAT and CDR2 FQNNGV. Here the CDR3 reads CASSRTDAYEQYF. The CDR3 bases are TGTGCCAGCAGCAGGACAGACGCCTACGAGCAGTACTTC.

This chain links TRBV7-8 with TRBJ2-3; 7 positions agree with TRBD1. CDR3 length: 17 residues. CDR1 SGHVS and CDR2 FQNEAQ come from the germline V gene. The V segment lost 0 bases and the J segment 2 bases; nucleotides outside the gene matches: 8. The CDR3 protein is CASSLARGRRSTDTQYF. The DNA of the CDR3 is TGTGCCAGCAGCTTAGCGAGGGGGCGCAGATCCACAGATACGCAGTATTTT.

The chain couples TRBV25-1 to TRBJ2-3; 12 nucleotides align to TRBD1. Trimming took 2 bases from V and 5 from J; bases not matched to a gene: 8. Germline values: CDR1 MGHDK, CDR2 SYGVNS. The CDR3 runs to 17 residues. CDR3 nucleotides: TGTGCCAGCAGTGAACTACCGGGACAGGGGGCAGGAGATACGCAGTATTTT. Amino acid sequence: CASSELPGQGAGDTQYF.

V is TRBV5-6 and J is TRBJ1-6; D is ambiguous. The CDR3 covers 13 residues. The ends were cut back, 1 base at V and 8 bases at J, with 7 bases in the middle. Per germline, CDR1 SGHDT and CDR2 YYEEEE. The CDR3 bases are TGTGCCAGCAGCTTGACTCGGGATTCACCCCTCCACTTT. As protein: CASSLTRDSPLHF.

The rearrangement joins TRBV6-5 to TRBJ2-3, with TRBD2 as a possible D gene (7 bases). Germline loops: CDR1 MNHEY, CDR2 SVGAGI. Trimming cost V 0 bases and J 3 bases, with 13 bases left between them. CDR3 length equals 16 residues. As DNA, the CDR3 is TGTGCCAGCAGTTACTCGATGCGGGGGCGTACAGATACGCAGTATTTT. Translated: CASSYSMRGRTDTQYF.

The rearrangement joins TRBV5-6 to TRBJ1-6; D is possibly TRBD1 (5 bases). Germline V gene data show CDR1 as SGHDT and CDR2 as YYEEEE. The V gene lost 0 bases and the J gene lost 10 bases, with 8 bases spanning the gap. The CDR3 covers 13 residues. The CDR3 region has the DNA TGTGCCAGCAGCTTGGGCGGGGACTCACCCCTCCACTTT. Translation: CASSLGGDSPLHF.

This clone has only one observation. For the CDR3, the DNA is TGTGCCAGCAGTAGGACAGCAGTTCAGTACGAGCAGTACTTC. It translates to CASSRTAVQYEQYF. The gene calls are TRBV6-5 and TRBJ2-7, with D tentatively TRBD1 (6 bases). V was trimmed by 5 bases and J by 4 bases, leaving 15 bases between them. CDR3 length equals 14 residues. Germline V gives CDR1 MNHEY, CDR2 SVGAGI.

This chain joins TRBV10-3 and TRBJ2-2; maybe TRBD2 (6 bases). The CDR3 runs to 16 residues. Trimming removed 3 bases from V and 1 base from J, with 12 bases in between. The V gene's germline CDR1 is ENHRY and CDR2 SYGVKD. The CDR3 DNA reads TGTGCCATCAGTGATAGCCGGGGAGGGAACACCGGGGAGCTGTTTTTT. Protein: CAISDSRGGNTGELFF.

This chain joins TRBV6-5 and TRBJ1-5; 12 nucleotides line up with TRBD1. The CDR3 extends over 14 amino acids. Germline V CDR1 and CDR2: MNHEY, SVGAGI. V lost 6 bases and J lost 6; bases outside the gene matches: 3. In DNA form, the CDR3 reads TGTGCCAGCAGGGGACAGGGGGCGTCTCAGCCCCAGCATTTT. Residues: CASRGQGASQPQHF.

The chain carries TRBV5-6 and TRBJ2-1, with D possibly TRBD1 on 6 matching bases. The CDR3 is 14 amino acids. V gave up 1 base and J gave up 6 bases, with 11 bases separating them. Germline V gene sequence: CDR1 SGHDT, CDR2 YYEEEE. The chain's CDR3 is CASSLNQGGNEQFF. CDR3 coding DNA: TGTGCCAGCAGCTTGAACCAAGGGGGCAATGAGCAGTTCTTC.

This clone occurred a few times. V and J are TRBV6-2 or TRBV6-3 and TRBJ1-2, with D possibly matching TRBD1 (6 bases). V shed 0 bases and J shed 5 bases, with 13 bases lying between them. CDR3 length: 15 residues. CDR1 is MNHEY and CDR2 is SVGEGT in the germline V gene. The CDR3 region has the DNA TGTGCCAGCAGTTACTCCGGGACACGTCTATATGGCTACACCTTC. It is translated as CASSYSGTRLYGYTF.

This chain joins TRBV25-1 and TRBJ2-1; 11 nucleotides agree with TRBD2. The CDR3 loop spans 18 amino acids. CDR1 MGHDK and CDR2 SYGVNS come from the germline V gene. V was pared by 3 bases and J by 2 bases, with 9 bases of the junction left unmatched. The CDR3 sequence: CASSDSLIAGGPYNEQFF. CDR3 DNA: TGTGCCAGCAGTGATTCTTTAATAGCGGGAGGGCCCTACAATGAGCAGTTCTTC.

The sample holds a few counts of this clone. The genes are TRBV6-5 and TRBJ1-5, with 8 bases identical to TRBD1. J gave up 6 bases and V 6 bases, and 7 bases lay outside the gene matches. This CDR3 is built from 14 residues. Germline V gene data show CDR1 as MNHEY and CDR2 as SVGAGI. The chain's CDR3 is CASRQGAESQPQHF. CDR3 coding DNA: TGTGCCAGCAGGCAGGGGGCCGAAAGTCAGCCCCAGCATTTT.

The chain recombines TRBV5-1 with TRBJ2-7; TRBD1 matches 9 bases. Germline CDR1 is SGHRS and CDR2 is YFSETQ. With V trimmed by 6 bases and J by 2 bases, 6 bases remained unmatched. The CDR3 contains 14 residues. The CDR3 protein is CASTTGQGTYEQYF. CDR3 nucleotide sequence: TGCGCCAGCACTACCGGACAGGGGACCTACGAGCAGTACTTC. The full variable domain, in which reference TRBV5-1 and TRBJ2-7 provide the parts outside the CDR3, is KAGVTQTPRYLIKTRGQQVTLSCSPISGHRSVSWYQQTPGQGLQFLFEYFSETQRNKGNFPGRFSGRQFSNSRSEMNVSTLELGDSALYLCASTTGQGTYEQYFGPGTRLTVT.

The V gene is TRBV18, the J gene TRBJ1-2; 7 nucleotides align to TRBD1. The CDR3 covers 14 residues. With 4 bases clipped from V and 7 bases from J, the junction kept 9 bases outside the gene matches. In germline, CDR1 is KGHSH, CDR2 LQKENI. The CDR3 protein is CASSREQGTSGYTF. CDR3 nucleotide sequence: TGTGCCAGCTCACGAGAACAGGGGACGAGTGGCTACACCTTC.